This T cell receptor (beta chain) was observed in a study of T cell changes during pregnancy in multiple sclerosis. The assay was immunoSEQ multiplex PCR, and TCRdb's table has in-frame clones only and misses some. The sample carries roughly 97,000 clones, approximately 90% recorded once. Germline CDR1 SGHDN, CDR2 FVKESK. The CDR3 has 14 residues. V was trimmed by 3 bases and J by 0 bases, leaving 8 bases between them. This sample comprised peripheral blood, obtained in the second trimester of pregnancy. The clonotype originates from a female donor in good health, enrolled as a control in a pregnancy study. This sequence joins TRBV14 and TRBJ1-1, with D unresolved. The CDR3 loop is CASSQRLMNTEAFF. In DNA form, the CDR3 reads TGTGCCAGCAGCCAGAGATTAATGAACACTGAAGCTTTCTTT.